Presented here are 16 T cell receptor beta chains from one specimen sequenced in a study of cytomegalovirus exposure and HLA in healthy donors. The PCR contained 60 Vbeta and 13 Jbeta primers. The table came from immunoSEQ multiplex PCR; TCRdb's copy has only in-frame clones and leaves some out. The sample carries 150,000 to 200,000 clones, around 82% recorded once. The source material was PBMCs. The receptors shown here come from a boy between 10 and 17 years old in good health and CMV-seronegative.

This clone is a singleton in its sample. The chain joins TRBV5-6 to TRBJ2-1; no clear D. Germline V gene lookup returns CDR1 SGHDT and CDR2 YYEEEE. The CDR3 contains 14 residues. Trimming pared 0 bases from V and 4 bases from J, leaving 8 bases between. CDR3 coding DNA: TGTGCCAGCAGCTTGGTTGAGCCATACAATGAGCAGTTCTTC. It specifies CASSLVEPYNEQFF.

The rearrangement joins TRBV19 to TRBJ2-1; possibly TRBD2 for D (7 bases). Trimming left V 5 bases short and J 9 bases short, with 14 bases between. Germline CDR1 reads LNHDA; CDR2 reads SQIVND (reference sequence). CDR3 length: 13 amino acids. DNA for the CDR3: TGTGCCAGTAGTGGGGGAGGGGGGAGTGAGCAGTTCTTC. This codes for CASSGGGGSEQFF.

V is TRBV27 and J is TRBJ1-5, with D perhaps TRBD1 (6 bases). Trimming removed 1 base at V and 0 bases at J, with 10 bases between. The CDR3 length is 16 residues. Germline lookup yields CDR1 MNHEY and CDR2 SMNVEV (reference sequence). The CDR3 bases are TGTGCCAGCAGTTTATATGGGACACTTAGCAATCAGCCCCAGCATTTT. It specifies CASSLYGTLSNQPQHF.

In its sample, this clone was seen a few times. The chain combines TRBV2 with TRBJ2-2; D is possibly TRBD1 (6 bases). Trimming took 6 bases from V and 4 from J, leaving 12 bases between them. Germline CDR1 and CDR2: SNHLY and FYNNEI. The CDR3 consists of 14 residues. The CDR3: CASRRGGGTGELFF. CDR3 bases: TGTGCCAGCAGGAGAGGGGGTGGCACCGGGGAGCTGTTTTTT.

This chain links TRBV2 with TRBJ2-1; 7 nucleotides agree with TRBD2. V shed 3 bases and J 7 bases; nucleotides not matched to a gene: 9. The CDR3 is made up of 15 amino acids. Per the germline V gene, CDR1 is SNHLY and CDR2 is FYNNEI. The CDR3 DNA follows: TGTGCCAGCAGTGATAGGGAGGGCCAGGGTAATGAGCAGTTCTTC. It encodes CASSDREGQGNEQFF.

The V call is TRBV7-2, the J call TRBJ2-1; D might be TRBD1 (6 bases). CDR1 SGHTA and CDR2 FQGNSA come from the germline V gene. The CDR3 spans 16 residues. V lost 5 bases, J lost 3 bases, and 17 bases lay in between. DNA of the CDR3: TGTGCCAGCAGCACCCCCAGGGGAAGCGACTACAATGAGCAGTTCTTC. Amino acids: CASSTPRGSDYNEQFF.

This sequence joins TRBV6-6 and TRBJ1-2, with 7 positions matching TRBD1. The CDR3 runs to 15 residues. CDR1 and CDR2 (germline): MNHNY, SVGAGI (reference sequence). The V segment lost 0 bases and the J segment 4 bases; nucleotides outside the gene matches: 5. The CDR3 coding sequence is TGTGCCAGCAGTTACTCGACGGACAGGCCCTATGGCTACACCTTC. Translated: CASSYSTDRPYGYTF.

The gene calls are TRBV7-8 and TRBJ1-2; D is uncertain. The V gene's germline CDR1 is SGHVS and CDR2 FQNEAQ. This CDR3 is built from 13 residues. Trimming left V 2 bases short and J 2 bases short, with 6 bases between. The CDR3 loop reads CASSLMRNYGYTF. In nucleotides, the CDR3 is TGTGCCAGCAGCTTAATGAGGAACTATGGCTACACCTTC.

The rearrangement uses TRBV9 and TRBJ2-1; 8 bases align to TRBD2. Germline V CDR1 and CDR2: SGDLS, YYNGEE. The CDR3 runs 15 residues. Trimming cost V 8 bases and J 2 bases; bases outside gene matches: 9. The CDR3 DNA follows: TGTGCCAGGGAAAAGACTAGCGCCACCTACAATGAGCAGTTCTTC. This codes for CAREKTSATYNEQFF.

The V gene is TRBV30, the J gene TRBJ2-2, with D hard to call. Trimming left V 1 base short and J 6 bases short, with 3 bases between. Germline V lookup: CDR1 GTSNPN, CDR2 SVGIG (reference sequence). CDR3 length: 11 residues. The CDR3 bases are TGTGCCTGGAGTGGCGCCGGGGAGCTGTTTTTT. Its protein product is CAWSGAGELFF.

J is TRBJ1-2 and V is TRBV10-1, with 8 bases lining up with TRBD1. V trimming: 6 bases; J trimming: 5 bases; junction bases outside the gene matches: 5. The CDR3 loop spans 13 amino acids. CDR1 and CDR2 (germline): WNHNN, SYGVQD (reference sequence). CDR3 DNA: TGCGCCAGCAGCGGGACAGGTAGGTATGGCTACACCTTC. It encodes CASSGTGRYGYTF.

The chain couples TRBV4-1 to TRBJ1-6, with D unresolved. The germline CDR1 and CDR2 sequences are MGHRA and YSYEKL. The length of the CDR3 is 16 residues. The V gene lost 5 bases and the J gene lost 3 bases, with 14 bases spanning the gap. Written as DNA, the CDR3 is TGCGCCAGCAGCGAAGTCCTACAGTACTATAATTCACCCCTCCACTTT. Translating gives CASSEVLQYYNSPLHF.

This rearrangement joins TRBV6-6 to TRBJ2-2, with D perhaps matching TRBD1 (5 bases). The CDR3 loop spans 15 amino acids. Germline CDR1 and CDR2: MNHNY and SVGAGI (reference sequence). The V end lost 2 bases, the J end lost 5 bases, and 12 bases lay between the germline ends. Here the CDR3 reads CASSYPTQGTGELFF. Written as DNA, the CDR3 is TGTGCCAGCAGTTACCCGACTCAGGGAACCGGGGAGCTGTTTTTT.

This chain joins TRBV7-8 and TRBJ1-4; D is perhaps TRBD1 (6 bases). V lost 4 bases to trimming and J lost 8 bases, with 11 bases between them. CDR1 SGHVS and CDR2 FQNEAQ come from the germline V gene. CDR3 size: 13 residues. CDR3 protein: CASSWRTAEKLFF. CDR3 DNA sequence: TGTGCCAGCAGCTGGAGGACAGCCGAAAAACTGTTTTTT.

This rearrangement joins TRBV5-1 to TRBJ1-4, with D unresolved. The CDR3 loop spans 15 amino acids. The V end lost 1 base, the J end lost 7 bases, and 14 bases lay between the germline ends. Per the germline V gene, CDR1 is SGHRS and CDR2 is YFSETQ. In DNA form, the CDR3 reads TGCGCCAGCAGCTTGTCTTCCGGGGAGGGTGAAAAACTGTTTTTT. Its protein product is CASSLSSGEGEKLFF. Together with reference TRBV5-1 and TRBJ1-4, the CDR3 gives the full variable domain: KAGVTQTPRYLIKTRGQQVTLSCSPISGHRSVSWYQQTPGQGLQFLFEYFSETQRNKGNFPGRFSGRQFSNSRSEMNVSTLELGDSALYLCASSLSSGEGEKLFFGSGTQLSVL.

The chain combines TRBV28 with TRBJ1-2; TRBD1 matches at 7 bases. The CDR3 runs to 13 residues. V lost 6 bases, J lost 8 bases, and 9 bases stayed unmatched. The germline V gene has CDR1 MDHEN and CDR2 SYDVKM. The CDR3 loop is CASRQNRGLGYTF. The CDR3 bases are TGTGCCAGCAGACAAAACAGGGGTCTCGGCTACACCTTC.